Listed below are T cell receptor beta chains from one sample, sequenced in a study of T-cell reconstitution after alpha-beta-depleted transplantation in children. TCRdb reanalysed the PCR reads using MiXCR and keeps one entry per CDR3 protein. The table includes approximately 800,000 distinct CDR3 sequences, roughly 15% detected once. Specimen: PBMCs, mostly from graft donor cells, collected 360 days after TCRalphabeta/CD19-depleted stem cell transplant. Receptors were obtained from a male patient aged 10 to 17 who had a stem cell transplant for acute lymphoblastic leukemia, so the T cells may come from the graft donor. The CDR3 runs from the conserved cysteine through the conserved F or W. Each record gives: V gene, clone size, D gene, J gene, CDR3 DNA, CDR3 protein. The D gene is left open where the match is weak. Size tells how often a clone was seen (once, few, many) or the class of an expanded clone, and some rows leave it out.

v_call: TRBV20-1
clone_size: .
d_call: .
j_call: TRBJ2-1
cdr3_nt: TGCAGTGGGGCGGGCGGAGGGGCCTACATCAATGAGCAGTTCTTC
cdr3_aa: CSGAGGGAYINEQFF

v_call: TRBV13
clone_size: .
d_call: TRBD1
j_call: TRBJ2-3
cdr3_nt: TGTGCCAGCAGGTATGGGTCCGGGACAGTATTAACAGATACGCAGTATTTT
cdr3_aa: CASRYGSGTVLTDTQYF

v_call: TRBV12-3/TRBV12-4
clone_size: few
d_call: TRBD1
j_call: TRBJ1-1
cdr3_nt: TGTGCCGGGCCGGGGTGGGAAACAGGGGAGGTCACTGAAGCTTTCTTT
cdr3_aa: CAGPGWETGEVTEAFF

v_call: TRBV5-1
clone_size: many
d_call: .
j_call: TRBJ2-2
cdr3_nt: TGCGCCAGCAGCTTGGGCAGGGTTCCCGGGGAGCTGTTTTTT
cdr3_aa: CASSLGRVPGELFF

v_call: TRBV27
clone_size: .
d_call: .
j_call: TRBJ2-7
cdr3_nt: TGTGCCAGCAGGGGGGACCCGGACTACGAGCAGTACTTC
cdr3_aa: CASRGDPDYEQYF

v_call: TRBV4-1
clone_size: .
d_call: .
j_call: TRBJ2-7
cdr3_nt: TGCGCCAGCAGCCAAGAAATTCGAGGGTTTTCCTACGAGCAGTACTTC
cdr3_aa: CASSQEIRGFSYEQYF

v_call: TRBV12-3/TRBV12-4
clone_size: few
d_call: TRBD2
j_call: TRBJ2-1
cdr3_nt: TGTGCCAGCAGTTTCCTCGGGGGAGGGGCGTACAATGAGCAGTTCTTC
cdr3_aa: CASSFLGGGAYNEQFF

v_call: TRBV9
clone_size: few
d_call: .
j_call: TRBJ2-1
cdr3_nt: TGTGCCAGCAGCGTAGGAGGCTCGATGACCTACAATGAGCAGTTCTTC
cdr3_aa: CASSVGGSMTYNEQFF

v_call: TRBV7-3
clone_size: many
d_call: TRBD2
j_call: TRBJ2-3
cdr3_nt: TGTGCCAGCAGCTTAATCCTGCGGGAGGGCCCAGATACGCAGTATTTT
cdr3_aa: CASSLILREGPDTQYF

v_call: TRBV9
clone_size: .
d_call: .
j_call: TRBJ1-1
cdr3_nt: TGTGCCAGCAGCGTAGGCTGGGGGCAACGCCAAGAAGCTTTCTTT
cdr3_aa: CASSVGWGQRQEAFF

v_call: TRBV7-9
clone_size: .
d_call: .
j_call: TRBJ1-4
cdr3_nt: TGTGCCAGTACCCAGGGAGGGTTTTTAAATGAAAAACTGTTTTTT
cdr3_aa: CASTQGGFLNEKLFF

v_call: TRBV20-1
clone_size: few
d_call: .
j_call: TRBJ1-2
cdr3_nt: TGCACTGTTCCGTATGAGAACTATGGCTACACCTTC
cdr3_aa: CTVPYENYGYTF

v_call: TRBV28
clone_size: .
d_call: .
j_call: TRBJ2-2
cdr3_nt: TGTGCCAGCAGTTATGGAGGGACCGGGGAGCTGTTTTTT
cdr3_aa: CASSYGGTGELFF

v_call: TRBV5-1
clone_size: once
d_call: TRBD1
j_call: TRBJ2-5
cdr3_nt: TGCGCCAGCAGAGCGGGACAGGGGAGAGAGACCCAGTACTTC
cdr3_aa: CASRAGQGRETQYF

v_call: TRBV5-1
clone_size: .
d_call: .
j_call: TRBJ1-1
cdr3_nt: TGCGCCAGCAGCTTCGCTGCAGGGATGATCTCTGAAGCTTTCTTT
cdr3_aa: CASSFAAGMISEAFF

v_call: TRBV25-1
clone_size: .
d_call: .
j_call: TRBJ2-1
cdr3_nt: TGTGCCAGCAGTGTAGGAGTCTATGAGCAGTTCTTC
cdr3_aa: CASSVGVYEQFF

v_call: TRBV27
clone_size: few
d_call: TRBD1
j_call: TRBJ2-2
cdr3_nt: TGTGCCAGCAGCGACGAGGGACAGGCTCCTTACACCGGGGAGCTGTTTTTT
cdr3_aa: CASSDEGQAPYTGELFF

v_call: TRBV7-2
clone_size: many
d_call: .
j_call: TRBJ2-3
cdr3_nt: TGTGCCAGCCGGGCGGTAGGGGGACGGGGGAGCACAGATACGCAGTATTTT
cdr3_aa: CASRAVGGRGSTDTQYF

v_call: TRBV5-1
clone_size: .
d_call: .
j_call: TRBJ2-5
cdr3_nt: TGCGCCAGCAGCTTGAAGAGGGCGGCCGTGGACTTC
cdr3_aa: CASSLKRAAVDF

v_call: TRBV11-1
clone_size: .
d_call: TRBD2
j_call: TRBJ2-3
cdr3_nt: TGTGCCAGCAGAATAAATTTGCGGACTAGCGGGAGGCCCCTCACAGATACGCAGTATTTT
cdr3_aa: CASRINLRTSGRPLTDTQYF